A selection of T cell receptor beta chains follows, all from one sample in a study of CD8+ T cells in alopecia areata. Generated by immunoSEQ multiplex PCR, the TCRdb table keeps only in-frame clones and is missing some. Of around 180,000 clones listed, over 55% are singletons. The input for sequencing was CD4+ T cells sorted from blood, taken at week 24, from a patient treated with tofacitinib. These receptors were taken from a human donor with alopecia areata. Each CDR3 is given with its conserved first and last residue. D genes are given only for firm matches. Size is stated for part of the rows, as once, few or many counts, or as a class when the clone is expanded.

clone_size: -; d_call: -; j_call: TRBJ1-1; v_call: TRBV29-1; cdr3_aa: CSAEPEAFF; cdr3_nt: TGCAGCGCTGAACCAGAAGCTTTCTTT
clone_size: -; d_call: -; j_call: TRBJ1-5; v_call: TRBV29-1; cdr3_aa: CSVDLSTDNQPQHF; cdr3_nt: TGCAGCGTTGATCTTTCGACAGACAATCAGCCCCAGCATTTT
clone_size: -; d_call: TRBD2; j_call: TRBJ2-7; v_call: TRBV2; cdr3_aa: CASTSGLAGGPQYF; cdr3_nt: TGTGCCAGCACCTCGGGACTAGCGGGGGGGCCCCAGTACTTC
clone_size: -; d_call: -; j_call: TRBJ2-5; v_call: TRBV15; cdr3_aa: CATSRDIAAETQYF; cdr3_nt: TGTGCCACCAGCAGAGATATAGCGGCGGAGACCCAGTACTTC
clone_size: -; d_call: -; j_call: TRBJ1-5; v_call: TRBV4-3; cdr3_aa: CASSQMQGVQPQHF; cdr3_nt: TGCGCCAGCAGCCAAATGCAGGGAGTTCAGCCCCAGCATTTT
clone_size: -; d_call: TRBD1; j_call: TRBJ1-4; v_call: TRBV6-1; cdr3_aa: CASSGGQGAVKLFF; cdr3_nt: TGTGCCAGCAGTGGAGGACAGGGGGCCGTGAAACTGTTTTTT
clone_size: few; d_call: -; j_call: TRBJ1-1; v_call: TRBV14; cdr3_aa: CASSQPWSAFF; cdr3_nt: TGTGCCAGCAGCCAACCGTGGTCAGCTTTCTTT
clone_size: -; d_call: -; j_call: TRBJ1-6; v_call: TRBV30; cdr3_aa: CAWRTRNNSPLHF; cdr3_nt: TGTGCCTGGAGGACCCGAAATAATTCACCCCTCCACTTT
clone_size: -; d_call: -; j_call: TRBJ1-1; v_call: TRBV20-1; cdr3_aa: CSARQVGVAFF; cdr3_nt: TGCAGTGCTAGGCAGGTTGGGGTAGCTTTCTTT
clone_size: -; d_call: TRBD1; j_call: TRBJ2-7; v_call: TRBV7-3; cdr3_aa: CASSPGQGPYEQYF; cdr3_nt: TGTGCCAGCAGCCCTGGACAGGGTCCCTACGAGCAGTACTTC
clone_size: -; d_call: TRBD1; j_call: TRBJ1-4; v_call: TRBV9; cdr3_aa: CASSVGQGWEKLFF; cdr3_nt: TGTGCCAGCAGCGTCGGACAGGGTTGGGAAAAACTGTTTTTT
clone_size: -; d_call: -; j_call: TRBJ1-2; v_call: TRBV30; cdr3_aa: CAWSLDPIYGYTF; cdr3_nt: TGTGCCTGGTCATTGGATCCGATATATGGCTACACCTTC
clone_size: once; d_call: TRBD2; j_call: TRBJ2-3; v_call: TRBV6-5; cdr3_aa: CALGTSGGEMDTQYF; cdr3_nt: TGTGCCCTGGGGACTAGCGGGGGGGAAATGGATACGCAGTATTTT
clone_size: few; d_call: -; j_call: TRBJ1-5; v_call: TRBV18; cdr3_aa: CASSPPNSQPQHF; cdr3_nt: TGTGCCAGCTCACCACCGAATAGTCAGCCCCAGCATTTT
clone_size: -; d_call: -; j_call: TRBJ1-1; v_call: TRBV6-5; cdr3_aa: CASSYELNTEAFF; cdr3_nt: TGTGCCAGCAGTTACGAGCTGAACACTGAAGCTTTCTTT
clone_size: -; d_call: TRBD1; j_call: TRBJ2-7; v_call: TRBV28; cdr3_aa: CASLPAGQGTVYEQYF; cdr3_nt: TGTGCCAGCCTTCCAGCGGGACAGGGGACGGTCTACGAGCAGTACTTC
clone_size: -; d_call: -; j_call: TRBJ1-5; v_call: TRBV2; cdr3_aa: CATQGQVDQPQHF; cdr3_nt: TGTGCCACGCAGGGGCAGGTCGATCAGCCCCAGCATTTT
clone_size: -; d_call: -; j_call: TRBJ1-6; v_call: TRBV5-1; cdr3_aa: CASSLEGGSPLHF; cdr3_nt: TGCGCCAGCAGCTTGGAAGGTGGATCACCCCTCCACTTT
clone_size: -; d_call: -; j_call: TRBJ2-1; v_call: TRBV5-6; cdr3_aa: CASSLLRLYNEQFF; cdr3_nt: TGTGCCAGCAGCTTGCTGAGACTGTACAATGAGCAGTTCTTC